The entry that follows covers one T cell receptor (beta chain) sequence. Recruitment covered fewer than 25 US areas and drew participants whose ages spanned roughly 18 to 89 years. Membership in each cohort depended on participant-reported clinical history. Trimming cost V 2 bases and J 4 bases, with 12 bases left between them. CDR1 and CDR2 (germline): GTSNPN, SVGIG (reference sequence). This CDR3 region has 15 residues. The sample belongs to a study of blood T cell repertoires in COVID-19. Per the original methods: Amplifying reference gene primers gave estimates of nucleated cell counts. The data were produced by immunoSEQ multiplex PCR, yet TCRdb's version contains in-frame clones alone and is incomplete. V, J and clone size derive from that table, while D and trimming were established from the DNA sequence. The sample lists 150,000 to 200,000 clones; less than 90% were seen once.

The specimen sequenced was PBMCs or T cells enriched from blood (not recorded which). This clonotype was obtained from a woman in her fifties or sixties who had recovered from COVID-19. This chain connects TRBV30 to TRBJ1-6, with D tentatively TRBD1 (6 bases). The CDR3 spells CAWSLDRPYNSPLHF. The CDR3, as DNA: TGTGCCTGGAGTCTGGACAGACCGTATAATTCACCCCTCCACTTT.